This T cell receptor (beta chain) was recovered during a study of PD-1 blockade in classical Hodgkin lymphoma (dated by TCRdb to 2018 to 2021). A note on the overall study: Nivolumab dosing was 3 mg/kg intravenously every 2 weeks, continuing until either disease progression or unacceptable toxicity. The study used TCR beta sequencing and CyTOF to define a peripheral blood immune signature of response to PD-1 blockade in classical Hodgkin lymphoma. Here is what the overall study found, with its caveats: The study was limited to a single clinical trial cohort, and causes of repertoire differences, possibly disease activity or prior therapy, remained undefined. Trial patients with a complete response had baseline diversity similar to that of newly diagnosed patients, while partial responders and progressors had significantly lower diversity. By C4D1, a significant rise was seen in CD4+ TCR diversity but not in CD8+ TCR diversity (p=0.0027 vs p=0.16), and the rise was most apparent among complete responders (p=0.02). Baseline TCR diversity was reported to be lower in newly diagnosed patients than in healthy donors and to be lower still in relapsed/refractory patients. Lower diversity was seen in patients whose nivolumab began less than 1 year after ASCT, and these patients were left out of later analyses so that immune reconstitution would not confound the results.

Interpreted using the paper, the time point label stands for: cycle 1 day 1 (C1D1), immediately before nivolumab initiation. Relapse after autologous stem cell transplantation had occurred in all trial patients, and cohorts A, B and C were distinguished by prior brentuximab vedotin exposure. A total of fewer than 70 patients with relapsed/refractory classical Hodgkin lymphoma made up the trial cohort, and each patient's best overall response was complete response, partial response or progressive disease. In the multi-cohort phase II CheckMate 205 trial, trial patients received single-agent nivolumab. Best overall response was determined by an independent review committee according to the 2007 International Working Group response criteria. PBMCs from the trial were collected at three points: immediately before nivolumab initiation (C1D1), and during therapy at cycle 2 day 1 and cycle 4 day 1. Peripheral blood was collected in 8 mL Vacutainer Cell Preparation Tubes, from which PBMCs were isolated by centrifugation and then cryopreserved.

Genomic DNA was isolated using the Qiagen DNeasy kit from unsorted PBMCs as well as from negatively selected CD4+ and CD8+ fractions. Using primers that anneal to V and J segments, immunoSEQ multiplex PCR amplified the TCR beta CDR3 regions. A synthetic immune receptor repertoire was used to minimize amplification bias, and remaining bias was computationally removed after sequencing. The paper's data handling went like this. Custom Python scripts were used to quantify repertoire diversity as the Shannon entropy index. Unsorted, CD4+ and CD8+ repertoires were examined separately, except in combined analyses, for which CD4+ and CD8+ sequences were merged in silico. A clone counted as expanded when the clone's frequency after treatment rose at least 2-fold relative to C1D1, and clones undetected at baseline were given a pseudocount of 0.5. Singleton clones were defined as clones with 0 or 1 copy at C1D1, and non-singleton clones were defined as clones with 2 or more copies. Clones expanded in unsorted samples were labelled as CD4+, CD8+ or unknown by matching protein sequences in sorted samples from the same patient. Wilcoxon tests on paired samples were used to test changes in diversity from C1D1 to C4D1. TCRdb's version of the immuneACCESS table is confined to in-frame rearrangements and falls short of the full clone set. An unresolved V gene accounts for under half of the shortfall where checked; the remainder is of unknown origin. V and J calls and clone size are copied from that table; D and trimming were computed from the DNA. Across this sample there are 13,000 or so clones, with around nine tenths seen only once. The ten biggest clones cover more than 20% of the sample.

Note on this clone: What this receptor recognizes is not known. It has no much larger one-base neighbor in the sample; base qualities were not kept.

Source: peripheral blood mononuclear cells (PBMCs), taken at baseline. The TCR originated in a human donor with classical Hodgkin lymphoma.

At the DNA level, the sequence is TGCACCAGTCCTGCCGACTGCGGGACGCAGTATTTT. Its amino acids are CTSPADCGTQYF. This chain joins TRBV1 to TRBJ2-3; the table's D call, TRBD2, was not checked against the DNA. TRBV1 is assigned pseudogene status. The CDR3 starts with the cysteine, ends with the phenylalanine, and has 12 residues. The read is trimmed to its CDR3 DNA, 36 bases read in frame from base 1.